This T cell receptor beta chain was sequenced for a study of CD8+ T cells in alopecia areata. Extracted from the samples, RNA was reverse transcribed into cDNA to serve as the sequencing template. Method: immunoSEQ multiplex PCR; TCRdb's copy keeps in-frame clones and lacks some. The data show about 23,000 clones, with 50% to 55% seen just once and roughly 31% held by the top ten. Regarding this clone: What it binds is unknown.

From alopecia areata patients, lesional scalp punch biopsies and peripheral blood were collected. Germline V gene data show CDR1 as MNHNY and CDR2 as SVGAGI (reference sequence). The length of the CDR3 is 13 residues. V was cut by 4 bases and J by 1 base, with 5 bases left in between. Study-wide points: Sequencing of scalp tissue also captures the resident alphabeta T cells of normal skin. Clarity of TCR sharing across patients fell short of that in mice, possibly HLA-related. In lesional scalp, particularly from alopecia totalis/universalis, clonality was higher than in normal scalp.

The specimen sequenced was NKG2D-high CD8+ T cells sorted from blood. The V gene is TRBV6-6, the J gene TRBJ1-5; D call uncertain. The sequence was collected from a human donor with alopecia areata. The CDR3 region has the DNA TGTGCCAGCAGTTCATACAGCAATCAGCCCCAGCATTTT. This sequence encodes CASSSYSNQPQHF.